The 13 T cell receptor beta chains below were found in one sample sequenced in a study of human T cells and chemical hapten exposure. MiXCR was run by TCRdb on the RACE reads, yielding one entry per CDR3 protein. Among 300,000 to 450,000 distinct CDR3 sequences listed, roughly 4.6% were seen once. Time point given: pre-sensitization, week 0. Treatment defined: therapeutic diphenylcyclopropenone sensitization with weekly scalp DPC. The sequencing here drew on whole blood, taken in connection with sensitization to the hapten diphenylcyclopropenone (DPC). Receptor source: a woman in her forties or fifties with alopecia areata. Some clones in this sample may be carry-over from other donors' samples.

This clonotype has a count of ten or more. This rearrangement joins TRBV12-3 or TRBV12-4 to TRBJ2-1; no reliable D call. CDR3 size: 11 residues. V was clipped by 6 bases and J by 5 bases, with 5 bases between them. CDR3 sequence reads: CASSVNNEQFF. The DNA for the CDR3 is TGTGCCAGCAGCGTCAACAATGAGCAGTTCTTC.

In its sample, this clonotype was seen a few times. The chain links TRBV25-1 to TRBJ1-1; D is ambiguous. The CDR3 has 15 residues. Germline V lookup: CDR1 MGHDK, CDR2 SYGVNS. V lost 6 bases and J lost 5, with 19 bases in between. The CDR3, as DNA: TGTGCCAGCAGCCCTCCGGGGAGGTCTTTGACTGAAGCTTTCTTT. It specifies CASSPPGRSLTEAFF.

The rearrangement links TRBV6-2 or TRBV6-3 to TRBJ2-5; 11 bases are shared with TRBD2. CDR1 is MNHEY and CDR2 is SVGEGT in the germline V gene. The CDR3 totals 16 residues. With V trimmed by 5 bases and J by 0 bases, 5 bases remained unmatched. CDR3 coding DNA: TGTGCCAGCAGTCAGACTAGCGGGACGTACCAAGAGACCCAGTACTTC. It codes for CASSQTSGTYQETQYF.

The table lists this clonotype with many counts. The chain recombines TRBV6-5 with TRBJ2-3; 7 bases are a match to TRBD1. With 5 bases clipped from V and 3 bases from J, the junction kept 5 bases outside the gene matches. In germline, CDR1 is MNHEY, CDR2 SVGAGI. There are 14 residues in the CDR3. The CDR3 region is CASSTGARTDTQYF. The DNA of the CDR3 is TGTGCCAGCAGTACAGGGGCTCGGACAGATACGCAGTATTTT.

The chain couples TRBV11-2 to TRBJ1-4; TRBD1 matches at 7 bases. The CDR3 spans 15 residues. V trimming: 4 bases; J trimming: 3 bases; junction bases outside the gene matches: 5. Germline V CDR1 and CDR2: SGHAT, FQNNGV. The CDR3 protein is CASSSARGANEKLFF. The DNA for the CDR3 is TGTGCCAGCAGCTCCGCCAGGGGGGCTAATGAAAAACTGTTTTTT.

This clonotype came up a few times. The V and J genes are TRBV6-2 or TRBV6-3 and TRBJ1-1; D is undetermined. The germline V gene encodes CDR1 MNHEY and CDR2 SVGEGT. The CDR3 consists of 15 residues. V was pared by 1 base and J by 1 base, with 10 bases between. CDR3 amino acids: CASSYYSPGNTEAFF. The CDR3 DNA reads as TGTGCCAGCAGTTACTACTCCCCCGGGAACACTGAAGCTTTCTTT.

This clonotype was detected a few times. DNA for the CDR3: TGTGCCAGCAGTGGCGAGGGGGTAGGGGCCCTCCACTTT. It encodes CASSGEGVGALHF. This chain joins TRBV28 and TRBJ1-6; D perhaps matches TRBD1 (6 bases). Between the trimmed V and J ends, which lost 5 bases and 14 bases, there was a span of 16 bases. Germline CDR1 is MDHEN and CDR2 is SYDVKM. The CDR3 is 13 residues long.

This clonotype has more than one count but fewer than ten. The rearrangement joins TRBV6-2 or TRBV6-3 to TRBJ2-7, with 10 bases aligning to TRBD2. In germline, CDR1 is MNHEY, CDR2 SVGEGT. Germline trimming cut 8 bases from V and 4 bases from J; bases unmatched to any gene: 8. CDR3 size: 14 residues. The CDR3 reads CASRPGTSDYEQYF. The CDR3 nucleotides read TGTGCCAGCCGTCCCGGGACTAGCGATTACGAGCAGTACTTC.

Comments on this clonotype: This sequence may be a read error, since a much larger clone differs from it by one base. This chain links TRBV4-1 with TRBJ1-4; possible D gene TRBD1, 5 bases. Trimming pared 1 base from V and 8 bases from J, leaving 14 bases between. The length of the CDR3 is 15 residues. Germline V CDR1 and CDR2: MGHRA, YSYEKL. The CDR3 sequence is CASSQGVGVKEKLFF. The CDR3 DNA reads TGCGCCAGCAGCCAAGGAGTAGGGGTAAAGGAAAAACTGTTTTTT.

This clonotype occurred many times. The chain links TRBV10-3 to TRBJ2-1; TRBD2 agrees at 11 bases. This CDR3 is 15 amino acids long. Trimming cost V 2 bases and J 7 bases; bases outside gene matches: 4. Germline CDR1 is ENHRY and CDR2 is SYGVKD. This chain's CDR3 is CAISEPTSGINEQFF. CDR3 nucleotide sequence: TGTGCCATCAGTGAGCCGACTAGCGGGATAAATGAGCAGTTCTTC.

The chain joins TRBV12-5 to TRBJ2-2; 11 bases are a match to TRBD1. The CDR3 runs 16 residues. CDR1 and CDR2 (germline): LGHNT, FRNRAP. Trimming removed 2 bases from V and 6 bases from J; junction bases left unmatched: 5. The CDR3 DNA reads as TGTGCTAGTGGTTTGCCCAGGACAGGGGGCCCCGGGGAGCTGTTTTTT. It codes for CASGLPRTGGPGELFF.

This clonotype occurred many times. V and J are TRBV20-1 and TRBJ2-3, with D hard to call. Trimming removed 0 bases from V and 8 bases from J, with 9 bases in between. The germline V gene encodes CDR1 DFQATT and CDR2 SNEGSKA (reference sequence). The CDR3 runs to 12 residues. The CDR3, as DNA: TGCAGTGCTAGAGATCTGACGGGTACGCAGTATTTT. It specifies CSARDLTGTQYF.

This clonotype has more than one count but fewer than ten. V and J are TRBV20-1 and TRBJ2-7; 16 nucleotides align to TRBD2. Trimming removed 0 bases from V and 2 bases from J; junction bases left unmatched: 13. CDR1 and CDR2 (germline): DFQATT, SNEGSKA (reference sequence). The CDR3 extends over 20 amino acids. CDR3 loop: CSARDSAYTGTSGRAYEQYF. The CDR3 region has the DNA TGCAGTGCTAGAGATTCCGCCTACACCGGGACTAGCGGGAGGGCCTACGAGCAGTACTTC.